Listed below are T cell receptor beta chains from one sample, sequenced in a study of control samples from healthy donors and cancer patients. Using immunoSEQ multiplex PCR, the repertoire was profiled, and TCRdb retains in-frame clones only, with some absent. The sample yields 150,000 to 200,000 clones, roughly 91% seen once. Sequenced input: blood. Receptor source: a woman aged 25 to 39 in good health. Both conserved end residues are part of each CDR3. A D gene is named only where the DNA matches it firmly. Expanded clones are given a class, and other clones once, few, many or no size at all.

clone_size	v_call	j_call	d_call	cdr3_nt	cdr3_aa
few	TRBV28	TRBJ1-6	TRBD1	TGTGCCAGCAGAAAGACAGGGGGCGGTACACCCCTCCACTTT	CASRKTGGGTPLHF
.	TRBV7-6	TRBJ2-5	.	TGTGCCAGCAGCTTATCAGGTGGAGAGACCCAGTACTTC	CASSLSGGETQYF
.	TRBV5-4	TRBJ1-1	.	TGTGCCAGCAGCTTGGATGGGGTGTGGGGCACTGAAGCTTTCTTT	CASSLDGVWGTEAFF
.	TRBV5-1	TRBJ1-4	.	TGCGCCAGCAGCTCAGGGACGGTCAATGAAAAACTGTTTTTT	CASSSGTVNEKLFF
.	TRBV28	TRBJ1-1	.	TGTGCCAGCAGTTTATGGGGGGCGCCTGAAGCTTTCTTT	CASSLWGAPEAFF
.	TRBV7-2	TRBJ1-1	.	TGTGCCAGCAGCTTAAGATGGAACACTGAAGCTTTCTTT	CASSLRWNTEAFF
.	TRBV7-8	TRBJ1-2	TRBD1	TGTGCCAGCAGCAGAGACAGGGGCGGTAACTATGGCTACACCTTC	CASSRDRGGNYGYTF
.	TRBV25-1	TRBJ1-5	TRBD1	TGTGCCAGCAGTCCCGGACAGGGGGCTAGCCAGCCCCAGCATTTT	CASSPGQGASQPQHF
.	TRBV18	TRBJ1-1	.	TGTGCCAGCTCACCACAAGAAATGAACACTGAAGCTTTCTTT	CASSPQEMNTEAFF
.	TRBV6-6	TRBJ2-3	TRBD2	TGTGCCAGCAGGCGGACTAGCGCCGCAGATACGCAGTATTTT	CASRRTSAADTQYF
few	TRBV6-4	TRBJ1-1	.	TGTGCCAGCAGTCGGGGGTCGAACACTGAAGCTTTCTTT	CASSRGSNTEAFF
.	TRBV18	TRBJ1-1	.	TGTGCCAGCTCACCATTGCGGGCCACTGAAGCTTTCTTT	CASSPLRATEAFF
.	TRBV28	TRBJ2-2	TRBD2	TGTGCCAGCAGTTTAAGTCCCTCTAGCGGGAGAAACACCGGGGAGCTGTTTTTT	CASSLSPSSGRNTGELFF
.	TRBV6-4	TRBJ2-1	TRBD1	TGTGCCAGCAGTGAGGGACAGGGCTCCTACAATGAGCAGTTCTTC	CASSEGQGSYNEQFF
once	TRBV7-8	TRBJ1-5	.	TGTGCCAGCAGCTTACAGGGGAATCAGCCCCAGCATTTT	CASSLQGNQPQHF
.	TRBV28	TRBJ2-7	.	TGTGCCACAAAGGACCTGAGCTCCTACGAGCAGTACTTC	CATKDLSSYEQYF
.	TRBV6-2/TRBV6-3	TRBJ2-7	.	TGTGCCAGCAGTCAGGGTTCCTACGAGCAGTACTTC	CASSQGSYEQYF
.	TRBV6-2/TRBV6-3	TRBJ2-2	TRBD2	TGTGCCAGCAGTTACTCCGGGGGGGACACCGGGGAGCTGTTTTTT	CASSYSGGDTGELFF
.	TRBV5-6	TRBJ2-3	.	TGTGCCAGCAGCTTGGGTGGGAGCACAGATACGCAGTATTTT	CASSLGGSTDTQYF
.	TRBV12-3/TRBV12-4	TRBJ1-2	.	TGTGCCAGCAGTTTAGTGGGTCAGAGTGGCTACACCTTC	CASSLVGQSGYTF
.	TRBV19	TRBJ2-7	TRBD2	TGTGCCAGTAGTAGGACTAGCGGGGGGACCTACGAGCAGTACTTC	CASSRTSGGTYEQYF
once	TRBV2	TRBJ2-1	TRBD2	TGTGCCAGCAGTGATGGGACTAGCGGATACAATGAGCAGTTCTTC	CASSDGTSGYNEQFF
.	TRBV19	TRBJ1-4	.	TGTGCCAGTAACAGGGCAGCTAATGAAAAACTGTTTTTT	CASNRAANEKLFF
.	TRBV5-4	TRBJ1-2	.	TGTGCCAGCAGCTTGGGTGGGGGCAACTATGGCTACACCTTC	CASSLGGGNYGYTF
.	TRBV30	TRBJ2-3	TRBD2	TGTGCCTGGAGTCCTAGCGGGAGGGCCCGCACAGATACGCAGTATTTT	CAWSPSGRARTDTQYF
few	TRBV3-1/TRBV3-2	TRBJ2-1	TRBD2	TGTGCCAGCAGCCAAGCCACTAGCGGGAGGCCCAATGAGCAGTTCTTC	CASSQATSGRPNEQFF
.	TRBV9	TRBJ2-1	TRBD1	TGTGCCAGCAGCGAGGGGACAGGGGGTTACAATGAGCAGTTCTTC	CASSEGTGGYNEQFF
.	TRBV20-1	TRBJ2-1	.	TGCAGTGGAGTATACAATGAGCAGTTCTTC	CSGVYNEQFF
.	TRBV27	TRBJ1-1	.	TGTGCCAGCAGTTGGGCGAGGGGATGGACTGAAGCTTTCTTT	CASSWARGWTEAFF
.	TRBV11-3	TRBJ2-3	TRBD2	TGTGCCAGCAGTCAGACTAGCGGGAGGGCAGATACGCAGTATTTT	CASSQTSGRADTQYF
.	TRBV7-5	TRBJ1-2	.	TGTGCCAGAAGCTTAGGGTCAGCTAACTATGGCTACACCTTC	CARSLGSANYGYTF
.	TRBV2	TRBJ2-7	TRBD1	TGTGCCAACCCCCGGGACAGGGGGTACGAGCAGTACTTC	CANPRDRGYEQYF
.	TRBV19	TRBJ1-4	.	TGTGCCAGTAGTATTCGGACCCCGGGACGGAATAATGAAAAACTGTTTTTT	CASSIRTPGRNNEKLFF
.	TRBV29-1	TRBJ2-7	.	TGCAGCGTTGATGAGGGGACCTACGAGCAGTACTTC	CSVDEGTYEQYF
.	TRBV25-1	TRBJ1-1	.	TGTGCCAGCAGTGAAGGGGCCGTGAACACTGAAGCTTTCTTT	CASSEGAVNTEAFF
few	TRBV30	TRBJ1-6	.	TGTGCCTGGAGTGGGCGGCAGGCAGGGAATTCACCCCTCCACTTT	CAWSGRQAGNSPLHF
.	TRBV25-1	TRBJ1-1	.	TGTGCCAGCAGGCTAGACCTCGGGGAAGCTTTCTTT	CASRLDLGEAFF
.	TRBV28	TRBJ2-1	.	TGTGCCAGCAGTCCCACTAGCAGGAGGGGGCAGTTCTTC	CASSPTSRRGQFF
.	TRBV7-9	TRBJ2-3	.	TGTGCCAGCAGCAAAACAGGGTTTGCAGATACGCAGTATTTT	CASSKTGFADTQYF
once	TRBV7-2	TRBJ2-3	.	TGTGCCAGCAGCTCGGGACTCGCCACAGATACGCAGTATTTT	CASSSGLATDTQYF
.	TRBV18	TRBJ1-4	TRBD1	TGTGCCAGCTCACCACAGGGACAGGGCGAAAAACTGTTTTTT	CASSPQGQGEKLFF
.	TRBV6-5	TRBJ1-3	.	TGTGCCAGCAGTTACGGGGGGTCTGGAAACACCATATATTTT	CASSYGGSGNTIYF
.	TRBV7-9	TRBJ1-5	.	TGTGCCAGCAGTAAGGGGGATCAGCCCCAGCATTTT	CASSKGDQPQHF
.	TRBV6-1	TRBJ2-5	.	TGTGCCAGCAGTGAACAGGGGAGGGGTGAGACCCAGTACTTC	CASSEQGRGETQYF
.	TRBV12-3/TRBV12-4	TRBJ1-1	.	TGTGCCAGCAGTTTAACAACTGAAGCTTTCTTT	CASSLTTEAFF